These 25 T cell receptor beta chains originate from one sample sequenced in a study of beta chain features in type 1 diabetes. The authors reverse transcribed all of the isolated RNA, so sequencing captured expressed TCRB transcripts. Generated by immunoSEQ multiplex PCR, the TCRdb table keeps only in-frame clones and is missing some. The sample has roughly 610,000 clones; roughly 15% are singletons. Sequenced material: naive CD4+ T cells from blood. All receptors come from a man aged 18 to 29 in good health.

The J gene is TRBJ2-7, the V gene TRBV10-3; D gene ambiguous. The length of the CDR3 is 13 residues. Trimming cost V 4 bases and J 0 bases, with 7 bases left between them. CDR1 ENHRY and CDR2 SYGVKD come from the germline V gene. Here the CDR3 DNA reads TGTGCCATCAGTGGGTTTGACTCCTACGAGCAGTACTTC. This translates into CAISGFDSYEQYF.

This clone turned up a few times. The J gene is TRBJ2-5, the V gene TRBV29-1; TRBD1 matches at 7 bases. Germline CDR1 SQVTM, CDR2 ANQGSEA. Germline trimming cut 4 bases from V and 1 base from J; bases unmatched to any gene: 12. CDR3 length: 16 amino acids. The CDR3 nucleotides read TGCAGCGTTGTCGGTTCTAAGGGGGCAGCCCAAGAGACCCAGTACTTC. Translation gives CSVVGSKGAAQETQYF.

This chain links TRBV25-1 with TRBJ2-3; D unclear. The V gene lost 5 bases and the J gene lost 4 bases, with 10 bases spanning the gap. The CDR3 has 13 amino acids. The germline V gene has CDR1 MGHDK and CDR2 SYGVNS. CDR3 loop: CASSWQVPDTQYF. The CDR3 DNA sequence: TGTGCCAGCAGTTGGCAGGTCCCAGATACGCAGTATTTT.

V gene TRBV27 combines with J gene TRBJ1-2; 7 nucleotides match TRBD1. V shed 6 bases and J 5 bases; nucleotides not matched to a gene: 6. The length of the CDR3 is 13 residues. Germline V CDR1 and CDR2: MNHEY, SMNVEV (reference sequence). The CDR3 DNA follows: TGTGCCAGCAGCCTGGGACAGTTTTATGGCTACACCTTC. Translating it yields CASSLGQFYGYTF.

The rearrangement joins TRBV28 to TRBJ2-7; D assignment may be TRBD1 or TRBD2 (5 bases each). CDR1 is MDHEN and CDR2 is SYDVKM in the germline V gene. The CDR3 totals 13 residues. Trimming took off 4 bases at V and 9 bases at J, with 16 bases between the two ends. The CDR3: CASSWDGLAGQYF. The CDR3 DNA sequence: TGTGCCAGCAGTTGGGACGGCTTGGCGGGGCAGTACTTC.

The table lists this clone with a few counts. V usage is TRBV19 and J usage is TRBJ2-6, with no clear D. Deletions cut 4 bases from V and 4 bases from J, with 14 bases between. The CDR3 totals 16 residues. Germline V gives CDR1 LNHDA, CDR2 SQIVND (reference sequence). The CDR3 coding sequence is TGTGCCAGTAGTAAAGTTCCGGGTGCCGGGGCCAACGTCCTGACTTTC. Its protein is CASSKVPGAGANVLTF.

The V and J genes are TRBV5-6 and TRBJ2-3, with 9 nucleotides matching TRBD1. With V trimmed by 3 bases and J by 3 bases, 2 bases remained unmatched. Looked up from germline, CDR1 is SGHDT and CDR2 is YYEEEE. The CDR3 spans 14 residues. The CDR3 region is CASSSGQGTDTQYF. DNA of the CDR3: TGTGCCAGCAGCTCGGGACAGGGAACAGATACGCAGTATTTT.

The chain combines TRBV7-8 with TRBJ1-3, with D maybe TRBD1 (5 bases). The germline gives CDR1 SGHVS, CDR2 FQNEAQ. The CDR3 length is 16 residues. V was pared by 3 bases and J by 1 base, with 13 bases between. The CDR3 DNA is TGTGCCAGCAGCTTGACGGACACGATGTCTGGAAACACCATATATTTT. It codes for CASSLTDTMSGNTIYF.

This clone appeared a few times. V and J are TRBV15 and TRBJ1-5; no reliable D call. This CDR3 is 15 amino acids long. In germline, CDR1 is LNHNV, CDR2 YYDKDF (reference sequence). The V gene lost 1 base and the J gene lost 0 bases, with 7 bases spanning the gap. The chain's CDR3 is CATSRVGYSNQPQHF. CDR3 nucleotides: TGTGCCACCAGCAGAGTCGGTTATAGCAATCAGCCCCAGCATTTT.

Here the CDR3 reads CSVATQTYEQYF. The CDR3, as DNA: TGCAGCGTCGCAACTCAAACCTACGAGCAGTACTTC. The chain carries TRBV29-1 and TRBJ2-7, with unresolved D. The V end was cut by 6 bases, the J end by 2 bases, with 11 bases between. The germline CDR1 and CDR2 sequences are SQVTM and ANQGSEA. The CDR3 runs 12 residues.

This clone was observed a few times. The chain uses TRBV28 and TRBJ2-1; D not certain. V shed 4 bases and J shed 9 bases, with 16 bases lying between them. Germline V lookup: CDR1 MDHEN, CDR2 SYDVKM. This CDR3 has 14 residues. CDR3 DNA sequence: TGTGCCAGCAGTTCTGGACGGGCCCCCGGTGAGCAGTTCTTC. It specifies CASSSGRAPGEQFF.

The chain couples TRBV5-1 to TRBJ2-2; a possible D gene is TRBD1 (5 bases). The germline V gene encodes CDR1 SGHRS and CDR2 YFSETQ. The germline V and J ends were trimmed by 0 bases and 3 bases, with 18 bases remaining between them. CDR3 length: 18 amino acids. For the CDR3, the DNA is TGCGCCAGCAGCTTGGCGGCAGGGTCTGCACGATACACCGGGGAGCTGTTTTTT. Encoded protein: CASSLAAGSARYTGELFF.

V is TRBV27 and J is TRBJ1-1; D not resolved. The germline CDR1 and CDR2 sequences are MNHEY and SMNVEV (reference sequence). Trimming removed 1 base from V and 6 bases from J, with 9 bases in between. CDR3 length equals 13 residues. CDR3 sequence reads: CASSLFWSAEAFF. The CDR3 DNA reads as TGTGCCAGCAGTTTATTCTGGTCTGCTGAAGCTTTCTTT.

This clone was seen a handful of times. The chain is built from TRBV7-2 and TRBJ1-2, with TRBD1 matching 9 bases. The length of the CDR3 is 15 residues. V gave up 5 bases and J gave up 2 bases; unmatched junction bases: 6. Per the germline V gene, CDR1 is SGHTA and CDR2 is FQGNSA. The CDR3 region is CASSLRTGENYGYTF. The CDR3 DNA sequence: TGTGCCAGCAGCCTACGGACAGGGGAAAACTATGGCTACACCTTC.

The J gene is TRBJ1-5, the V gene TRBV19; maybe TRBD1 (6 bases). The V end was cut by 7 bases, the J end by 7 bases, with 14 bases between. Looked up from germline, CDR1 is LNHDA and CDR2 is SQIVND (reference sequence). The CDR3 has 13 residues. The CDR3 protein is CASTNYRVQPQHF. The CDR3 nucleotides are TGTGCCAGTACTAATTACAGGGTCCAGCCCCAGCATTTT.

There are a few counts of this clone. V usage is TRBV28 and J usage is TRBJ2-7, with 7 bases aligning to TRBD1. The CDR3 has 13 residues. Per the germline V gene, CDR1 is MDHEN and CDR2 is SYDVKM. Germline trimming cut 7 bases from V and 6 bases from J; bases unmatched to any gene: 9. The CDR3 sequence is CASTLTGSGEQYF. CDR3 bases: TGTGCCAGCACCCTGACAGGGTCGGGCGAGCAGTACTTC.

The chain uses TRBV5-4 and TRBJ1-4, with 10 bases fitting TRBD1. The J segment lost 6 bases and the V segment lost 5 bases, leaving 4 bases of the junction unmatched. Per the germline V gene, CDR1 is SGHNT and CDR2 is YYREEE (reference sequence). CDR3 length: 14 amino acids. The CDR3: CASRRTGGDEKLFF. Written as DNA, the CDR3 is TGTGCCAGCAGGCGGACAGGGGGGGATGAAAAACTGTTTTTT.

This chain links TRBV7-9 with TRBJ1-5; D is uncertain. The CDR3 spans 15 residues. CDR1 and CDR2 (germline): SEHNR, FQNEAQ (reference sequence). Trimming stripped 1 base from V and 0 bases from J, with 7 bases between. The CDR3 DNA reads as TGTGCCAGCAGCTTAGATACACCTAGCAATCAGCCCCAGCATTTT. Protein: CASSLDTPSNQPQHF. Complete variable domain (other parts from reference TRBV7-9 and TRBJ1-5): DTGVSQNPRHKITKRGQNVTFRCDPISEHNRLYWYRQTLGQGPEFLTYFQNEAQLEKSRLLSDRFSAERPKGSFSTLEIQRTEQGDSAMYLCASSLDTPSNQPQHFGDGTRLSIL.

The CDR3 nucleotides read TGTGCCAGCAAAAATGGACAGGGCCTCAATCAGCCCCAGCATTTT. Encoded protein: CASKNGQGLNQPQHF. The J gene is TRBJ1-5, the V gene TRBV6-1; 8 bases agree with TRBD1. There are 15 residues in the CDR3. In germline, CDR1 is MNHNS, CDR2 SASEGT. V was clipped by 7 bases and J by 3 bases; unmatched bases: 8.

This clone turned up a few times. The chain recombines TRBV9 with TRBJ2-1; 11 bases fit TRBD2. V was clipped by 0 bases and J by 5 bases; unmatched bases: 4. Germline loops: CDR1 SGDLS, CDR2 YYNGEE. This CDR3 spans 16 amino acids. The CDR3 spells CASSVAGGLADNEQFF. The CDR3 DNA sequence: TGTGCCAGCAGCGTAGCGGGGGGACTAGCGGACAATGAGCAGTTCTTC.

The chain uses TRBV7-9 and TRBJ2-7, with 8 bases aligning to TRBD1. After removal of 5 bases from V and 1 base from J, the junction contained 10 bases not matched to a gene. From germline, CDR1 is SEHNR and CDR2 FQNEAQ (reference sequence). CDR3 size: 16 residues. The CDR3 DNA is TGTGCCAGCAGCGAGACAGGGGTGGTTACTTCCTACGAGCAGTACTTC. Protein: CASSETGVVTSYEQYF.

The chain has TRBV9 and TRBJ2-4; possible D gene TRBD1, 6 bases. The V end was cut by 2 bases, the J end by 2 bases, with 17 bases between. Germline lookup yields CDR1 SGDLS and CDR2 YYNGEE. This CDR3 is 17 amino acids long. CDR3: CASSVRETTGTKNIQYF. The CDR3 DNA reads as TGTGCCAGCAGCGTTAGGGAGACAACAGGGACCAAAAACATTCAGTACTTC.

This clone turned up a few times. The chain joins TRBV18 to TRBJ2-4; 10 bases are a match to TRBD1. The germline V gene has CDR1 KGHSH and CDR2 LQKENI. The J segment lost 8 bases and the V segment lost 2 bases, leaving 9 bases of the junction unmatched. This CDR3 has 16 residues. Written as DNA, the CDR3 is TGTGCCAGCTCACCATATGTTGACAGGGGGCTGGACATTCAGTACTTC. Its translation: CASSPYVDRGLDIQYF.

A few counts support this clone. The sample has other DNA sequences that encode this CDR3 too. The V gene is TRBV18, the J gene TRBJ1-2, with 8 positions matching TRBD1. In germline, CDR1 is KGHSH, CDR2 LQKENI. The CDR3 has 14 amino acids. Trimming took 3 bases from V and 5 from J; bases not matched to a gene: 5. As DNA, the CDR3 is TGTGCCAGCTCACCCGGGACAGGCCCTTATGGCTACACCTTC. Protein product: CASSPGTGPYGYTF.

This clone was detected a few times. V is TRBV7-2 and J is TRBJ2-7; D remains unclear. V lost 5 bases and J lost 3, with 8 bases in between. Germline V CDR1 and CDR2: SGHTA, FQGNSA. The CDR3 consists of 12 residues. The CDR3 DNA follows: TGTGCCAGCAGCCTCTGGCGCTACGAGCAGTACTTC. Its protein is CASSLWRYEQYF. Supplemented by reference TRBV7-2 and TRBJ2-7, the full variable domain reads GAGVSQSPSNKVTEKGKDVELRCDPISGHTALYWYRQSLGQGLEFLIYFQGNSAPDKSGLPSDRFSAERTGGSVSTLTIQRTQQEDSAVYLCASSLWRYEQYFGPGTRLTVT.